Described below is a single T cell receptor (beta chain) sequence and its context. Its antigen is not identified. This sample was included in a study of T cell responses to AZD1222 COVID-19 vaccine. The CDR3 has 14 residues. V was shortened by 2 bases and J by 2 bases, with 9 bases between the two germline ends. The germline V gene has CDR1 SGHAT and CDR2 FQNNGV. Study-wide results and limits: The CD4 TCRs associated with vaccination extended across spike and predominated at 160-218 and 743-854.

The assay was immunoSEQ multiplex PCR, and TCRdb's table has in-frame clones only and misses some. This repertoire shows 85,000 to 90,000 clones, roughly nine tenths found once; its top ten account for approximately 5.2%. Source: peripheral blood, taken 28 days after the second AZD1222 dose. This sequence was found in an adult who received the AZD1222 COVID-19 vaccine. V and J are TRBV11-2 and TRBJ1-1; D may be TRBD1 (6 bases). The CDR3 spells CASSLRGTNTEAFF. DNA for the CDR3: TGTGCCAGCAGCTTACGGGGGACAAACACTGAAGCTTTCTTT.